This TCR beta chain was recorded in a study of blood T cell repertoires in COVID-19. From germline, CDR1 is MNHNS and CDR2 SASEGT. The CDR3 consists of 13 residues. Clones were sequenced by immunoSEQ multiplex PCR, and TCRdb holds only the in-frame ones, with some missing. This sample has more than 85,000 clones, with nearly 90% found just once. As to this clone: The junction differs from germline at one of its ends, possibly a read error.

V is TRBV6-1 and J is TRBJ2-4; D may be TRBD1 (5 bases). The sequenced material came from peripheral blood. This receptor was identified in a man over 45 with active COVID-19. CDR3 in amino acids: CASSESPGYPQDF. The CDR3 coding sequence is TGTGCCAGCAGTGAATCCCCCGGTTACCCACAGGACTTC.